These T cell receptor beta chains were read from a single sample in a study of shared clonotypes between healthy human individuals. The method was immunoSEQ multiplex PCR; TCRdb's version includes in-frame clones alone and lacks a portion of them. The sample holds over a million clones; approximately 98% are singletons and the top ten take around 0.47%. The sequenced sample was naive CD4+ T cells sorted from blood. These receptors originate from a man younger than 45 in good health. CDR3s include the opening cysteine and the closing phenylalanine or tryptophan. D genes are given only for firm matches. A row's size may be missing; if present it is once, few, many or a size class.

V	size	J	D	DNA	CDR3
TRBV7-9	-	TRBJ1-4	-	TGTGCCAGCAGCCCTCGGACATTACTCGGTGAAAAACTGTTTTTT	CASSPRTLLGEKLFF
TRBV19	-	TRBJ2-1	-	TGTGCCAGTAGTATAGATCGGGTATACAATGAGCAGTTCTTC	CASSIDRVYNEQFF
TRBV21-1	-	TRBJ2-5	-	TGTGCCAGCAGCAAAGCGCTTTCGCCTAGCGGAAACTACTACTACCAAGAGACCCAGTACTTC	CASSKALSPSGNYYYQETQYF
TRBV6-6	-	TRBJ1-5	TRBD1	TGTGCCAGCAGCGATGGGACAGGGGCTCAGCCCCAGCATTTT	CASSDGTGAQPQHF
TRBV9	-	TRBJ2-1	TRBD2	TGTGCCAGCAGCCGGACTAGCGGGCATGAGCAGTTCTTC	CASSRTSGHEQFF
TRBV6-1	-	TRBJ2-7	TRBD1	TGTGCCAGCATAGAGACAGGGGGATTGATCGAGCAGTACTTC	CASIETGGLIEQYF
TRBV14	-	TRBJ2-1	-	TGTGCCAGCAGCCAAGGGGGAGACCTGTTCTTC	CASSQGGDLFF
TRBV7-9	-	TRBJ2-3	-	TGTGCCAGCAGCTTAGCAATCAGCACAGATACGCAGTATTTT	CASSLAISTDTQYF
TRBV4-1	-	TRBJ2-7	-	TGCGCCAGCAGCCAAGACGGTAGCGGCTACTCCTACGAGCAGTACTTC	CASSQDGSGYSYEQYF
TRBV25-1	-	TRBJ1-2	-	TGTGCCAGCAGTGAATTAAGTCAGGGAGGCTATGGCTACACCTTC	CASSELSQGGYGYTF
TRBV11-2	once	TRBJ2-7	TRBD2	TGTGCCAGCAGCTTAGCGCTTGGTCGACTAGCGGGAGGCGAGCAGTACTTC	CASSLALGRLAGGEQYF
TRBV5-1	-	TRBJ2-1	TRBD2	TGCGCCAGCAGCTTGGGCGGGAGCCCCTACAATGAGCAGTTCTTC	CASSLGGSPYNEQFF
TRBV1	-	TRBJ2-5	-	TGCACCAGCAGCCAAGATATGGGACAGACGGTGACCCAGTACTTC	CTSSQDMGQTVTQYF
TRBV14	once	TRBJ2-7	TRBD1	TGTGCCAGCAGCCAGAAGGGACAGGGACCCTACGAGCAGTACTTC	CASSQKGQGPYEQYF
TRBV11-1	-	TRBJ2-7	-	TGTGCCAGCAGCCGCAGCGGAACCTACGAGCAGTACTTC	CASSRSGTYEQYF
TRBV28	-	TRBJ1-4	-	TGTGCCAGCAGTTTACAAGTCAATGAAAAACTGTTTTTT	CASSLQVNEKLFF
TRBV28	-	TRBJ2-3	TRBD2	TGTGCCAGCAGTTCCAATTCGGCTAGCGGGAGGGACTATAGCACAGATACGCAGTATTTT	CASSSNSASGRDYSTDTQYF
TRBV5-8	-	TRBJ2-3	TRBD2	TGTGCCAGCAGCACCGGGACTAGCGGGAGGGCTTCAGATACGCAGTATTTT	CASSTGTSGRASDTQYF
TRBV11-2	-	TRBJ2-1	-	TGTGCCAGCAGCCCGAGGACCGAGAGCTCCTACAATGAGCAGTTCTTC	CASSPRTESSYNEQFF
TRBV14	-	TRBJ1-5	-	TGTGCCAGCAGCCAACAGGCTTTCACTCCCCAGCATTTT	CASSQQAFTPQHF
TRBV28	few	TRBJ1-2	-	TGTGCCAGCACCCTTCCGCAGGGGCTCTATGGCTACACCTTC	CASTLPQGLYGYTF
TRBV9	-	TRBJ2-5	TRBD1	TGTGCCAGCAGCGTTGGGACAGGGAGGGAAGAGACCCAGTACTTC	CASSVGTGREETQYF
TRBV4-3	-	TRBJ2-7	TRBD2	TGCGCCAGCAGCCAAGAGGGACTAGCGGTATACGAGCAGTACTTC	CASSQEGLAVYEQYF
TRBV28	-	TRBJ2-7	TRBD1	TGTGCCAGCAGTTTAGAAGGACAGGGTCGAACCTACGAGCAGTACTTC	CASSLEGQGRTYEQYF
TRBV7-6	-	TRBJ1-3	-	TGTGCCAGCAGCTTAGTTACGACAGCGAGCTCTGGAAACACCATATATTTT	CASSLVTTASSGNTIYF
TRBV7-2	-	TRBJ2-7	-	TGTGCCAGCAGCTCTCGGGGCGGTTACGAGCAGTACTTC	CASSSRGGYEQYF
TRBV5-8	once	TRBJ2-7	TRBD1	TGTGCCAGCAGCCGAACCGGGACAGGGTCCTACGAGCAGTACTTC	CASSRTGTGSYEQYF
TRBV5-1	-	TRBJ2-2	-	TGCGCCAGCAGCTTGGGCCCGGACACCGGGGAGCTGTTTTTT	CASSLGPDTGELFF
TRBV30	-	TRBJ1-5	-	TGTGCCTGGAGTGGCGGAAGAGGCCATCAGCCCCAGCATTTT	CAWSGGRGHQPQHF
TRBV4-1	once	TRBJ2-2	-	TGCGCCAGCAGCCTCTGGGAAGGGCCCGGGGAGCTGTTTTTT	CASSLWEGPGELFF
TRBV28	-	TRBJ1-4	-	TGTGCCAGCAGTTTACCCGGGTTTAGCGAAAAACTGTTTTTT	CASSLPGFSEKLFF
TRBV30	-	TRBJ1-5	-	TGTGCCTGGAGTGCAGGGATCCATCAGCCCCAGCATTTT	CAWSAGIHQPQHF
TRBV19	-	TRBJ2-7	TRBD2	TGTGCCACCCGGGGGAGTCTTCCTTCTAGCGGGAGAAGCGAGCAGTACTTC	CATRGSLPSSGRSEQYF
TRBV5-4	-	TRBJ2-6	-	TGTGCCAGCGGCCTCGGGAACTCTGGGGCCAACGTCCTGACTTTC	CASGLGNSGANVLTF
TRBV28	-	TRBJ2-5	-	TGTGCCAGCAGTTTTTACTCGGGAGTCGGGACCCAGTACTTC	CASSFYSGVGTQYF
TRBV11-2	-	TRBJ2-3	TRBD1	TGTGCCAGCAGCTTCGACAGGGGCACAGATACGCAGTATTTT	CASSFDRGTDTQYF
TRBV12-5	-	TRBJ1-2	TRBD1	TGTGCTAGTGGTTTGTGGGACAGGGGAAAGAATGGCTACACCTTC	CASGLWDRGKNGYTF
TRBV5-1	-	TRBJ1-1	-	TGCGCCAGCAGCTTGGTTGTCGGAATGAACACTGAAGCTTTCTTT	CASSLVVGMNTEAFF
TRBV7-1	once	TRBJ2-1	TRBD1	TGTGCCAGCAGCTTGGGACAGGGAGCATACAATGAGCAGTTCTTC	CASSLGQGAYNEQFF
TRBV27	-	TRBJ1-2	-	TGTGCCAGCAGTCAGGGACTGCACTATGGCTACACCTTC	CASSQGLHYGYTF
TRBV14	-	TRBJ2-2	TRBD2	TGTGCCAGCAGCCGGGACTACAACACCGGGGAGCTGTTTTTT	CASSRDYNTGELFF